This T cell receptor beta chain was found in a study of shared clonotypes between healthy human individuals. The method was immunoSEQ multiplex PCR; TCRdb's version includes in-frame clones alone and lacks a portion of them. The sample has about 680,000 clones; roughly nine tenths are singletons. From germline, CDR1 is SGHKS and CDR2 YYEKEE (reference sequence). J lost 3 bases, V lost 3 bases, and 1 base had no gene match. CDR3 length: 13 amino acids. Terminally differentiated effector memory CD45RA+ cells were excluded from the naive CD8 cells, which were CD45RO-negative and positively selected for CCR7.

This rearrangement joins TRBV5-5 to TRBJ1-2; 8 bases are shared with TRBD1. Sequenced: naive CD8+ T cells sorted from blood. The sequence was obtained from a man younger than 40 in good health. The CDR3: CASSSTGDYGYTF. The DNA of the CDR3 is TGTGCCAGCAGCTCGACAGGGGACTATGGCTACACCTTC.